This T cell receptor (beta chain) appears in the sequencing data of a study of blood T cell repertoires in COVID-19. Study-wide context: Sample material is recorded as cDNA or gDNA derived from T cells, B-cell-depleted T cells, or PBMCs.

This clone was picked up a small number of times. The length of the CDR3 is 16 residues. V dropped 3 bases and J dropped 0 bases, with 15 bases sitting between them. Germline V gives CDR1 MGHRA, CDR2 YSYEKL. Under the authors' procedure: Amplified reference gene primers provided the basis for estimating nucleated cell counts. Sequencing used immunoSEQ multiplex PCR; TCRdb keeps in-frame clones, though not all of them. V and J calls and clone size come straight from that table; D and trimming were deduced from the DNA. Of 240,000 or so clones listed, 87% are singletons. The rearrangement joins TRBV4-1 to TRBJ2-7, with TRBD2 as a possible D gene (5 bases). The sample was peripheral blood. The sequence was obtained from a man between 60 and 75 years old who had recovered from COVID-19. The CDR3 loop reads CASSQLGLGSSYEQYF. The CDR3 DNA follows: TGCGCCAGCAGCCAGTTAGGACTGGGTAGCTCCTACGAGCAGTACTTC.